This T cell receptor beta chain derives from a study of T cells in Graves' hyperthyroidism and ophthalmopathy. This clonotype has ten or more counts. The CDR3 sequence is 17 residues long. Trimming removed 5 bases from V and 4 bases from J; junction bases left unmatched: 13. Germline V gives CDR1 LNHNV, CDR2 YYDKDF (reference sequence). Any patient presenting with uncontrolled infection, other autoimmune disease, pregnancy or lactation was left out. Amplified TCR beta CDR3 regions derived from RNA transcripts. The HTBI primer set served for first-round RT-PCR of the TCR CDR3. Each CDR3 protein gets one entry after TCRdb re-called the multiplex PCR reads with MiXCR. The sample has about 270,000 distinct CDR3 sequences, about 15% seen once; the top ten hold over 25%.

This clonotype was obtained from a woman aged 50 to 60 with Graves' hyperthyroidism that later progressed to Graves' ophthalmopathy. The V call is TRBV15, the J call TRBJ1-2; 10 bases fit TRBD1. The sequencing input was blood. CDR3 in amino acids: CATSAHRGTGDSYGYTF. The CDR3 region has the DNA TGTGCCACCAGCGCTCATAGGGGGACAGGGGACTCCTATGGCTACACCTTC.